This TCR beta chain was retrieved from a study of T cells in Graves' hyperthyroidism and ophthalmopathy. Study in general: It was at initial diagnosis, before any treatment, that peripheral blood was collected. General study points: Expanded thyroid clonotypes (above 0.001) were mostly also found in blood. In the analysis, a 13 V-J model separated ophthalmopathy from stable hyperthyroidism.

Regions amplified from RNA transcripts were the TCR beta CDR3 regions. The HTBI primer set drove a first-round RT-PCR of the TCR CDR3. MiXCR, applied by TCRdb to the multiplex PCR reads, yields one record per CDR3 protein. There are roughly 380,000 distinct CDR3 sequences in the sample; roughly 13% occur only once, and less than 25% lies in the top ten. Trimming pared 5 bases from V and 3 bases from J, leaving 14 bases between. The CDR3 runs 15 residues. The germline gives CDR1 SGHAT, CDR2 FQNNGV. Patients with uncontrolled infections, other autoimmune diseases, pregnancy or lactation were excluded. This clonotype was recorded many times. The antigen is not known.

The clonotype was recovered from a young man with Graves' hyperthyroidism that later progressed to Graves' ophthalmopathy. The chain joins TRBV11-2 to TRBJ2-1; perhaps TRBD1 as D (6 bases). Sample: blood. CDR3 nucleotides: TGTGCCAGCAGCGTTAGGGACACCCTCTACAATGAGCAGTTCTTC. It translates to CASSVRDTLYNEQFF.